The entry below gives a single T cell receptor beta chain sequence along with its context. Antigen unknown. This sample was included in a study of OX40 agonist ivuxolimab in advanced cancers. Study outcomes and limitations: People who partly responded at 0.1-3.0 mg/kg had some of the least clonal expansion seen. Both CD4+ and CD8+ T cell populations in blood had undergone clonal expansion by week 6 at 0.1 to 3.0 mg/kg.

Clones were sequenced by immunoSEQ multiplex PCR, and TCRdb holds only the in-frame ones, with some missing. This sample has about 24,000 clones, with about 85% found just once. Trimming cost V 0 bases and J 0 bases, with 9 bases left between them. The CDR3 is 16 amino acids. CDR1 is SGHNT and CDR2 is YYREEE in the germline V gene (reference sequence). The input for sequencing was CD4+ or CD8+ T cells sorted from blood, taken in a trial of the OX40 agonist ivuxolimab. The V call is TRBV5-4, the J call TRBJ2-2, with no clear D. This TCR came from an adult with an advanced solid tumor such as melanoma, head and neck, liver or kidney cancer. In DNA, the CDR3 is TGTGCCAGCAGCTTGGCCGTGGCTTCGAACACCGGGGAGCTGTTTTTT. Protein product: CASSLAVASNTGELFF.